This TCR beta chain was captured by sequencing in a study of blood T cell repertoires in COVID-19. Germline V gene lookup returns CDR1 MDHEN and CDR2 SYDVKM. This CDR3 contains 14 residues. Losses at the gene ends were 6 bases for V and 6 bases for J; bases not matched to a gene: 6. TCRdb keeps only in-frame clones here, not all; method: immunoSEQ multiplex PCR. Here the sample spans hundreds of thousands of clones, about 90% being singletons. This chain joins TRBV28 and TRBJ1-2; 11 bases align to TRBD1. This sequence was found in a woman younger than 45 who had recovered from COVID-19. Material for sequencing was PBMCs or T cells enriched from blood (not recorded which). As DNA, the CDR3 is TGTGCCAGCAGGGAGACGGGACAGGGGGATGGCTACACCTTC. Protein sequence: CASRETGQGDGYTF.